The source of this T cell receptor (beta chain) is a study of identical twins. General observations from the study: Conclusions relied on cross-sectional statistical analysis, not following the same donors. Sequences that were beta out-of-frame showed weaker excess twin sharing.

Each CDR3 protein is one row after TCRdb ran MiXCR on the 5' RACE reads. The table has 700,000 or so distinct CDR3 sequences, approximately 9% seen once. A note on this clonotype: Its antigen is currently unknown.

Each donor (without exception) was a healthy Caucasian. The CDR3 is 20 residues long. The trim removed 3 bases at V and 4 bases at J, leaving 18 bases unmatched. These data also featured in a second study, about yellow fever vaccine responses in identical twins. That paper notes: Twins' vaccine T cell response reportedly gave the appearance of partial convergence and partial personalization.

The clonotype originates from a woman between 18 and 29 years old in good health. The J gene is TRBJ1-4, the V gene TRBV12-3 or TRBV12-4; TRBD1 aligns across 9 bases. What was sequenced was PBMCs. In DNA, the CDR3 is TGTGCCAGCAGTTTCATCCGACGGGACAGGGTGGATTTGGGTAATGAAAAACTGTTTTTT. This encodes CASSFIRRDRVDLGNEKLFF.